The 8 T cell receptor beta chains below all came from one sample that was sequenced in a study of blood T cell repertoires in COVID-19. The repertoire was sequenced with immunoSEQ multiplex PCR; TCRdb's copy has only in-frame clones and lacks some. Of 200,000 to 250,000 clones in the sample, just over 85% are singletons; the top ten hold under 4%. Sequencing input: PBMCs or T cells enriched from blood (not recorded which). All receptors derive from a woman between 40 and 50 years old with acute COVID-19.

The chain employs TRBV4-3 and TRBJ1-4; 9 bases align to TRBD1. CDR1 is LGHNA and CDR2 is YSLEER in the germline V gene. The CDR3 consists of 15 residues. Trimming took 1 base from V and 5 from J; bases not matched to a gene: 2. CDR3 sequence reads: CASSQGDRDNEKLFF. The CDR3 DNA reads TGCGCCAGCAGCCAAGGGGACAGGGACAATGAAAAACTGTTTTTT.

V is TRBV11-1 and J is TRBJ2-1; 9 nucleotides agree with TRBD1. The germline V gene encodes CDR1 SGHAT and CDR2 FQDESV (reference sequence). The V gene end was trimmed by 5 bases and the J gene end by 2 bases; junction bases not matched to a gene: 7. The CDR3 contains 16 residues. The CDR3: CASSERTGETYNEQFF. The CDR3 nucleotides read TGTGCCAGCAGCGAAAGGACAGGGGAAACCTACAATGAGCAGTTCTTC.

This chain joins TRBV15 and TRBJ1-5; 10 positions agree with TRBD1. The V and J ends lost 0 bases and 6 bases, in that order; junction bases with no gene match: 11. The CDR3 runs to 18 residues. Germline-derived CDR1 and CDR2 are LNHNV and YYDKDF (reference sequence). CDR3 amino acids: CATSRDHWGDRGAQPQHF. Written as DNA, the CDR3 is TGTGCCACCAGCAGAGACCACTGGGGGGACAGGGGTGCTCAGCCCCAGCATTTT.

The gene calls are TRBV7-8 and TRBJ1-1, with 9 bases matching TRBD1. The V segment lost 5 bases and the J segment 0 bases; nucleotides outside the gene matches: 7. The CDR3 is 16 amino acids. From germline, CDR1 is SGHVS and CDR2 FQNEAQ. For the CDR3, the DNA is TGTGCCAGCAGCCCATACAGGGGGCCTATGAACACTGAAGCTTTCTTT. It yields the protein CASSPYRGPMNTEAFF. The variable domain in full, completed from reference TRBV7-8 and TRBJ1-1, reads GAGVSQSPRYKVAKRGQDVALRCDPISGHVSLFWYQQALGQGPEFLTYFQNEAQLDKSGLPSDRFFAERPEGSVSTLKIQRTQQEDSAVYLCASSPYRGPMNTEAFFGQGTRLTVV.

This clone occurred a few times. The CDR3 protein is CASSLFDRGMHLNTEAFF. CDR3 sequence (DNA): TGCGCCAGCAGCTTGTTCGACAGGGGCATGCATTTGAACACTGAAGCTTTCTTT. The J gene is TRBJ1-1, the V gene TRBV5-1; 8 nucleotides align to TRBD1. The CDR3 runs 18 residues. The germline V gene encodes CDR1 SGHRS and CDR2 YFSETQ. V lost 1 base, J lost 0 bases, and 11 bases stayed unmatched.

The chain uses TRBV6-1 and TRBJ2-7, with D hard to call. This CDR3 is 11 amino acids long. Per germline, CDR1 MNHNS and CDR2 SASEGT. V shed 1 base and J shed 9 bases, with 7 bases lying between them. The CDR3 DNA is TGTGCCAGCAGTGAAGTTAGCATGCAGTACTTC. Translation gives CASSEVSMQYF.

Worth noting for this clone: One junction end disagrees with the germline gene, perhaps due to a read error. The chain has TRBV27 and TRBJ2-7; TRBD2 is a possible D gene (7 bases). Looked up from germline, CDR1 is MNHEY and CDR2 is SMNVEV (reference sequence). The CDR3 runs to 14 residues. CDR3 DNA sequence: TGTGCCAGCAGTTTTGGCGGGGGCGTCTACGACCAGTACTTC. Protein product: CASSFGGGVYDQYF.

The chain has TRBV7-2 and TRBJ1-2; D is unresolved. The CDR3 is 15 amino acids. V dropped 1 base and J dropped 8 bases, with 17 bases sitting between them. Per the germline V gene, CDR1 is SGHTA and CDR2 is FQGNSA. The CDR3: CASSLERVPSEGYTF. The CDR3 bases are TGTGCCAGCAGCTTAGAACGGGTTCCATCGGAAGGCTACACCTTC.